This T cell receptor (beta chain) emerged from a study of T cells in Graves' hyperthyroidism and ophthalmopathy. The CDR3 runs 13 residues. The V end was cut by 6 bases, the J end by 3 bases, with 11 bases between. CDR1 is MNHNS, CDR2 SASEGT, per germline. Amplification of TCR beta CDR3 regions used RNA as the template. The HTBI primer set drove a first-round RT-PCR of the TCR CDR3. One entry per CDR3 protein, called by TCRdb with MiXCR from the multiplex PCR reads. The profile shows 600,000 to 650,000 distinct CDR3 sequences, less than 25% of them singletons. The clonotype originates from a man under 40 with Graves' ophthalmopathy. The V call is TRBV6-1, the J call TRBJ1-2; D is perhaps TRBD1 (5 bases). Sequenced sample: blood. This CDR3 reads CASRLTGDYGYTF. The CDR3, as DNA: TGTGCCAGCAGGCTAACAGGAGACTATGGCTACACCTTC.